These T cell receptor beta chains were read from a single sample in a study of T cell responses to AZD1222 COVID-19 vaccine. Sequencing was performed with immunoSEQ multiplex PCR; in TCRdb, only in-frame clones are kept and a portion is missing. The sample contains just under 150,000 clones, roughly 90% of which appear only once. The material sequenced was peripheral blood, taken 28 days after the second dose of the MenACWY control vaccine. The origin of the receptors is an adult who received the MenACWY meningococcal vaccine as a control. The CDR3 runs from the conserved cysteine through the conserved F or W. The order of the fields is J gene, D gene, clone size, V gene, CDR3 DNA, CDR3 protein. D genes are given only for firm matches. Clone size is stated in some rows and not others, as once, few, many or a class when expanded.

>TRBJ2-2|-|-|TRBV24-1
TGTGCCACCAGTGATTTTTCAGACCAATACACCGGGGAGCTGTTTTTT
CATSDFSDQYTGELFF
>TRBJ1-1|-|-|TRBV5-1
TGCGCCAGCAGCTTGGTACCAGGGGAGAGGAGGGGCACTGAAGCTTTCTTT
CASSLVPGERRGTEAFF
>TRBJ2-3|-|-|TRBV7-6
TGTGCCAGCAGCGGCCGGGACTGGGGCACAGATACGCAGTATTTT
CASSGRDWGTDTQYF
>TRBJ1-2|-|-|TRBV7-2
TGTGCCAGCAGCTTAGCTGGGGCCCCCTCGAGAGGCTACACCTTC
CASSLAGAPSRGYTF
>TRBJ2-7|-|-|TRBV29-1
TGCAGCGTTGATTCAGGGAGCTCCTACGAGCAGTACTTC
CSVDSGSSYEQYF
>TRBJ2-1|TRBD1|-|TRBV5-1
TGCGCCAGCAGCCCGGACAGGGGGAATGAGCAGTTCTTC
CASSPDRGNEQFF
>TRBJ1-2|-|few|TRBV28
TGTGCCAGCAGTCCCCCGGGGCAGAAGGAAGACCCAACCTATGGCTACACCTTC
CASSPPGQKEDPTYGYTF
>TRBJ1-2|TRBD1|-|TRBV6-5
TGTGCCAGCAGTTCCGCGACCGGGACAGGGGACTATGGCTACACCTTC
CASSSATGTGDYGYTF
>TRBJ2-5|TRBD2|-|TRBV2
TGTGCCAGCAGTGATCTAGCGGGAGAGCGCAGGTACTTC
CASSDLAGERRYF
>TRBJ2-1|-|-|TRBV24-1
TGTGCCACCAGTGCGGCGGGATACAATGAGCAGTTCTTC
CATSAAGYNEQFF
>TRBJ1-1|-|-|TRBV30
TGTGCCTGGAGTAAAGACAGCCGTACAGCTGAAGCTTTCTTT
CAWSKDSRTAEAFF
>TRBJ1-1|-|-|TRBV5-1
TGCGCCAGCAGCTTTTGGGAGAACACTGAAGCTTTCTTT
CASSFWENTEAFF
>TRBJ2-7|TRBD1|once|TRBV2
TGTGCCAGCAGTGAAGAGGGGGCGCGAAACGAGCAGTACTTC
CASSEEGARNEQYF
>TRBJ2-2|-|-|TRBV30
TGTGCCTGGAAGCTCGGTCCCGGGGAGCTGTTTTTT
CAWKLGPGELFF
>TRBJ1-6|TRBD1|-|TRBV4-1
TGCGCCAGCAGCCGGGGATTGGGACAGGGTAGGTTGGATTCACCCCTCCACTTT
CASSRGLGQGRLDSPLHF
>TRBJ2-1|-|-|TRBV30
TGTGCCTGGAGTCGTACCGGAGGGGTCTACAATGAGCAGTTCTTC
CAWSRTGGVYNEQFF
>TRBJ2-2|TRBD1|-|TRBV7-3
TGTGCCAGCAGCTTATTGGGACAGGGGTCCCCCGGGGAGCTGTTTTTT
CASSLLGQGSPGELFF
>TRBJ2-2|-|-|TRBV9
TGTGCCAGCAGCGTAGTCTCGCAGGGAGGCACCGGGGAGCTGTTTTTT
CASSVVSQGGTGELFF
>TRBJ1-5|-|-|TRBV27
TGTGCCAGCAGTTTCGGCAGGGTAGGGAATCAGCCCCAGCATTTT
CASSFGRVGNQPQHF
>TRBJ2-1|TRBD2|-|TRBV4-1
TGCGCCAGCAGCCACCTACGAACAGGGACTAGCGGAGCCTACAATGAGCAGTTCTTC
CASSHLRTGTSGAYNEQFF
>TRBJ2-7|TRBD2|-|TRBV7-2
TGTGCCAGCAGCTTAGCGGGGACTAGCGGGAACGAGCAGTACTTC
CASSLAGTSGNEQYF
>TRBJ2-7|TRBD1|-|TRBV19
TGTGCCAGTAGTAGGACAGGGTTTTCCTACGAGCAGTACTTC
CASSRTGFSYEQYF
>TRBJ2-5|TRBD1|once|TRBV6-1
TGTGCCAGCAGTGAAGTGGGACAGCAAGAGACCCAGTACTTC
CASSEVGQQETQYF
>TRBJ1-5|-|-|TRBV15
TGTGCCACCAGCAGAGATCGGAGGGTTCAGCCCCAGCATTTT
CATSRDRRVQPQHF
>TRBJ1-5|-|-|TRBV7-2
TGTGCCAGCAGCTTAGCGGGGGGCGATCAGCCCCAGCATTTT
CASSLAGGDQPQHF
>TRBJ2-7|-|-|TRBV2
TGTGCCAGCAGTGGAGGAGTCTCCTACGAGCAGTACTTC
CASSGGVSYEQYF
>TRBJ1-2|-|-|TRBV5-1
TGCGCCAGCAGCCCCTCGCTGGGGGTTAACTATGGCTACACCTTC
CASSPSLGVNYGYTF
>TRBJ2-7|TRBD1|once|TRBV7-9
TGTGCCAGCAGCTTAGAAACGGGACAGGGAGAAAACGAGCAGTACTTC
CASSLETGQGENEQYF
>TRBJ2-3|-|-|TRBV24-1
TGTGCCACCAGTGATTTAGTGGGCGGGCGAGATACGCAGTATTTT
CATSDLVGGRDTQYF